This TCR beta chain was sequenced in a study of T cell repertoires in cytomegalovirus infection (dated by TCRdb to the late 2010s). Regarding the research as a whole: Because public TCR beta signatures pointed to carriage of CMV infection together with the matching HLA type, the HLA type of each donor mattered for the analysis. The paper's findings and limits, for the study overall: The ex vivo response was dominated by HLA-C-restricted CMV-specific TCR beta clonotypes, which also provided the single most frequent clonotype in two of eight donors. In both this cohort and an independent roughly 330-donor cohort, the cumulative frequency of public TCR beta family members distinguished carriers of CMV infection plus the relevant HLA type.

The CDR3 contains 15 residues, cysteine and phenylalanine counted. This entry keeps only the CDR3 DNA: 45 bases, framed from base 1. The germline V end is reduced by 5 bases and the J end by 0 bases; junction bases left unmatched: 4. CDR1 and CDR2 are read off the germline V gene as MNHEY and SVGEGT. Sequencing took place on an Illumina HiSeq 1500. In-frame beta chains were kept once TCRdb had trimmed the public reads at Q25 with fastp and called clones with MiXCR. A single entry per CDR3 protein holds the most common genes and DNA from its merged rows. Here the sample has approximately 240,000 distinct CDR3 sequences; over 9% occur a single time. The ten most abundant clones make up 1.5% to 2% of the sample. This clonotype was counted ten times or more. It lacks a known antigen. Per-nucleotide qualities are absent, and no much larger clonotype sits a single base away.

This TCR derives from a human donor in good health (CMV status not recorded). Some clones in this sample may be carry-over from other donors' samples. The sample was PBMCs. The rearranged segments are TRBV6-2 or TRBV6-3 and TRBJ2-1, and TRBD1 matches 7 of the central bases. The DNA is TGTGCCAGCAGTGACCGGGACAGCTCCTACAATGAGCAGTTCTTC. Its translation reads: CASSDRDSSYNEQFF.